These 2 T cell receptor beta chains share one sample of origin, sequenced in a study of blood T cell repertoires in COVID-19. This table comes from immunoSEQ multiplex PCR, and its TCRdb copy is limited to in-frame clones, with some not included. The sample contains tens of thousands of clones, roughly 86% of which appear only once. The sample was peripheral blood. The receptors shown here come from a woman aged 80 or older with acute or convalescent COVID-19.

The chain joins TRBV7-9 to TRBJ2-7, with D possibly matching TRBD1 (5 bases). The V and J ends lost 1 base and 6 bases respectively, with 16 bases between them. In germline, CDR1 is SEHNR, CDR2 FQNEAQ (reference sequence). The CDR3 runs 15 residues. CDR3 in amino acids: CASSLVSALGAEQYF. In DNA form, the CDR3 reads TGTGCCAGCAGCTTAGTCTCGGCGCTAGGGGCCGAGCAGTACTTC. The full variable domain, completed using reference TRBV7-9 and TRBJ2-7, is DTGVSQNPRHKITKRGQNVTFRCDPISEHNRLYWYRQTLGQGPEFLTYFQNEAQLEKSRLLSDRFSAERPKGSFSTLEIQRTEQGDSAMYLCASSLVSALGAEQYFGPGTRLTVT.

This chain connects TRBV6-1 to TRBJ1-3, with D possibly being TRBD1 (5 bases). Germline V gene sequence: CDR1 MNHNS, CDR2 SASEGT. The CDR3 loop spans 15 amino acids. The germline V and J ends were trimmed by 1 base and 0 bases, with 7 bases remaining between them. The CDR3 is CASSEGTTSGNTIYF. The CDR3 DNA sequence: TGTGCCAGCAGTGAAGGGACAACCTCTGGAAACACCATATATTTT.